This is a list of T cell receptor beta chains from one sample in a study of radiotherapy plus CTLA-4 blockade in lung cancer. Data came from immunoSEQ multiplex PCR; TCRdb stores just in-frame clones and leaves some out. The sample records about 19,000 clones, around 86% being singletons. Source: peripheral blood, taken from a patient treated with radiotherapy plus ipilimumab. The receptors shown here come from a human donor with non-small cell lung cancer whose response to radiotherapy plus ipilimumab could not be evaluated. CDR3s include the opening cysteine and the closing phenylalanine or tryptophan. Each record gives: clone size, V gene, D gene, J gene, CDR3 protein, CDR3 DNA. D genes are given only for firm matches. Clone size is stated in some rows and not others, as once, few, many or a class when expanded.

abundance: .
v_gene: TRBV29-1
d_gene: TRBD1
j_gene: TRBJ2-7
CDR3aa: CSVGTGFEQYF
CDR3nt: TGCAGCGTTGGGACAGGGTTTGAGCAGTACTTC

abundance: .
v_gene: TRBV21-1
d_gene: .
j_gene: TRBJ1-6
CDR3aa: CAGSKHGGTASLGTPSVPVF
CDR3nt: TGTGCCGGCAGCAAACACGGGGGTACGGCTTCCCTAGGGACCCCCTCGGTCCCCGTTTTT

abundance: .
v_gene: TRBV2
d_gene: .
j_gene: TRBJ2-3
CDR3aa: CASSEGIVNTDTQYF
CDR3nt: TGTGCCAGCAGTGAGGGCATTGTGAACACAGATACGCAGTATTTT

abundance: .
v_gene: TRBV13
d_gene: TRBD2
j_gene: TRBJ2-1
CDR3aa: CASRIAGGGYNEQFF
CDR3nt: TGTGCCAGCAGGATAGCGGGGGGCGGTTACAATGAGCAGTTCTTC

abundance: .
v_gene: TRBV9
d_gene: TRBD1
j_gene: TRBJ1-5
CDR3aa: CASSVGTGYSNQPQHF
CDR3nt: TGTGCCAGCAGCGTCGGGACAGGATATAGCAATCAGCCCCAGCATTTT

abundance: once
v_gene: TRBV10-3
d_gene: TRBD2
j_gene: TRBJ2-3
CDR3aa: CAIAPSGRKDTQYF
CDR3nt: TGTGCCATCGCCCCTAGCGGGAGAAAAGATACGCAGTATTTT

abundance: .
v_gene: TRBV7-3
d_gene: TRBD2
j_gene: TRBJ2-7
CDR3aa: CASSLSGGSKYEQYF
CDR3nt: TGTGCCAGCAGCTTAAGCGGCGGGAGTAAGTACGAGCAGTACTTC

abundance: .
v_gene: TRBV5-1
d_gene: TRBD2
j_gene: TRBJ2-3
CDR3aa: CASSLRGSGRLLDTQYF
CDR3nt: TGCGCCAGCAGCTTGCGGGGGAGCGGGAGGTTGTTAGATACGCAGTATTTT

abundance: .
v_gene: TRBV10-1
d_gene: .
j_gene: TRBJ1-5
CDR3aa: CASSERGGQPQHF
CDR3nt: TGCGCCAGCAGTGAAAGGGGCGGCCAGCCCCAGCATTTT

abundance: few
v_gene: TRBV6-5
d_gene: .
j_gene: TRBJ1-5
CDR3aa: CASSFGQPSVWPQHF
CDR3nt: TGTGCCAGCAGTTTCGGACAGCCGTCCGTTTGGCCCCAGCATTTT

abundance: .
v_gene: TRBV5-5
d_gene: .
j_gene: TRBJ1-1
CDR3aa: CASSLDVRLTAEAFF
CDR3nt: TGTGCCAGCAGCTTGGATGTCAGGCTTACAGCTGAAGCTTTCTTT

abundance: .
v_gene: TRBV7-2
d_gene: TRBD1
j_gene: TRBJ2-1
CDR3aa: CASSLDGPTGGRGQFF
CDR3nt: TGTGCCAGCAGCTTAGACGGGCCGACAGGGGGTCGCGGGCAGTTCTTC

abundance: .
v_gene: TRBV5-5
d_gene: .
j_gene: TRBJ2-5
CDR3aa: CASSFLEVRETQYF
CDR3nt: TGTGCCAGCAGCTTCCTAGAAGTAAGGGAGACCCAGTACTTC

abundance: .
v_gene: TRBV7-9
d_gene: .
j_gene: TRBJ2-5
CDR3aa: CASSLHGGLETQYF
CDR3nt: TGTGCCAGCAGCTTACACGGAGGGTTAGAGACCCAGTACTTC

abundance: .
v_gene: TRBV6-5
d_gene: .
j_gene: TRBJ1-1
CDR3aa: CASSYENRASEAFF
CDR3nt: TGTGCCAGCAGTTACGAGAACAGGGCCTCTGAAGCTTTCTTT

abundance: .
v_gene: TRBV7-3
d_gene: TRBD1
j_gene: TRBJ1-5
CDR3aa: CASSWLARGLFQPQHF
CDR3nt: TGTGCCAGCAGCTGGTTGGCCAGGGGGCTTTTTCAGCCCCAGCATTTT

abundance: .
v_gene: TRBV7-9
d_gene: TRBD1
j_gene: TRBJ1-1
CDR3aa: CASSTGESFRTEAFF
CDR3nt: TGTGCCAGCAGCACAGGGGAGTCATTCCGCACTGAAGCTTTCTTT

abundance: few
v_gene: TRBV29-1
d_gene: .
j_gene: TRBJ1-1
CDR3aa: CSGREQGNTEAFF
CDR3nt: TGCAGCGGGAGGGAGCAGGGGAACACTGAAGCTTTCTTT

abundance: .
v_gene: TRBV19
d_gene: .
j_gene: TRBJ2-3
CDR3aa: CASKASYSTDTQYF
CDR3nt: TGTGCCAGTAAAGCATCCTACAGCACAGATACGCAGTATTTT

abundance: .
v_gene: TRBV5-1
d_gene: TRBD1
j_gene: TRBJ1-3
CDR3aa: CASSLRTGSGNTIYF
CDR3nt: TGCGCCAGCAGCTTAAGGACAGGCTCTGGAAACACCATATATTTT

abundance: .
v_gene: TRBV28
d_gene: TRBD1
j_gene: TRBJ1-3
CDR3aa: CASRRQGSGPGNTIYF
CDR3nt: TGTGCCAGCAGGAGACAGGGTTCTGGTCCTGGAAACACCATATATTTT

abundance: .
v_gene: TRBV6-5
d_gene: .
j_gene: TRBJ1-5
CDR3aa: CASSYSGRNQPQHF
CDR3nt: TGTGCCAGCAGTTACTCGGGCCGAAATCAGCCCCAGCATTTT

abundance: once
v_gene: TRBV5-6
d_gene: .
j_gene: TRBJ2-1
CDR3aa: CASTPLAGNEQFF
CDR3nt: TGTGCCAGCACCCCTCTGGCAGGCAATGAGCAGTTCTTC

abundance: .
v_gene: TRBV4-2
d_gene: .
j_gene: TRBJ1-5
CDR3aa: CASSQDLIGAGLSNQPQHF
CDR3nt: TGTGCCAGCAGCCAAGATCTGATAGGAGCCGGCCTTAGCAATCAGCCCCAGCATTTT

abundance: .
v_gene: TRBV18
d_gene: TRBD1
j_gene: TRBJ2-2
CDR3aa: CASSPQGQGTTGELFF
CDR3nt: TGTGCCAGCTCACCACAGGGACAGGGGACCACCGGGGAGCTGTTTTTT

abundance: .
v_gene: TRBV4-1
d_gene: .
j_gene: TRBJ1-1
CDR3aa: CASSQDDLRGTEAFF
CDR3nt: TGCGCCAGCAGCCAAGATGACCTAAGGGGAACTGAAGCTTTCTTT